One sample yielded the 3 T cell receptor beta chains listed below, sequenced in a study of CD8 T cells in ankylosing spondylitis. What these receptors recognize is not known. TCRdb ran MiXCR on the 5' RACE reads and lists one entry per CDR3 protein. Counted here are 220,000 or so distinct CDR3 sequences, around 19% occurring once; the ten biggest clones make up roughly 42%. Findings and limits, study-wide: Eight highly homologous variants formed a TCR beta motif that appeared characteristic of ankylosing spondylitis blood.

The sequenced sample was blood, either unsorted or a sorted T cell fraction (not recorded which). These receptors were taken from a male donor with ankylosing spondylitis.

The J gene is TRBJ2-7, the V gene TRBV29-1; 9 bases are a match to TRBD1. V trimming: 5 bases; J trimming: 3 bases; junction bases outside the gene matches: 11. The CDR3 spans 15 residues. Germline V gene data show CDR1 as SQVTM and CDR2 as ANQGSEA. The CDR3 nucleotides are TGCAGCGTTATCCCGGGACAGGGAATAGACTACGAGCAGTACTTC. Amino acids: CSVIPGQGIDYEQYF.

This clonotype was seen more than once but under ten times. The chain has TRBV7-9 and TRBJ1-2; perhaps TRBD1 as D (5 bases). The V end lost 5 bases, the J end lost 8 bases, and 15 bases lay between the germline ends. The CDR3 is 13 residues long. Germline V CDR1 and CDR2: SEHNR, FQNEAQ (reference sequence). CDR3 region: CASSPDEGRGYTF. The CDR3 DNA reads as TGTGCCAGCAGCCCGGACGAGGGGCGAGGCTACACCTTC. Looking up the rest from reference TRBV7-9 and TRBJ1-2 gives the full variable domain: DTGVSQNPRHKITKRGQNVTFRCDPISEHNRLYWYRQTLGQGPEFLTYFQNEAQLEKSRLLSDRFSAERPKGSFSTLEIQRTEQGDSAMYLCASSPDEGRGYTFGSGTRLTVV.

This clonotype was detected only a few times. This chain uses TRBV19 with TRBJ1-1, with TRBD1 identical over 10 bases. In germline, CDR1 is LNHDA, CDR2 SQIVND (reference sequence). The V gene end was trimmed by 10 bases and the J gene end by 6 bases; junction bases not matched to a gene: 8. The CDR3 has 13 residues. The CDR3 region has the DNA TGTGCCACCACGGGACAGGGGATCGCTGAAGCTTTCTTT. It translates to CATTGQGIAEAFF.